These 20 T cell receptor beta chains were all obtained from the same sample, sequenced in a study of CD8+CD57+ T cells in acquired aplastic anemia (dated by TCRdb to the late 2010s). Flow cytometry had shown CD8+CD57+ cell expansion in the patients selected for sequencing. Sequencing was carried out with an Illumina HiSeq 2000. Genomic DNA was used as template for profiling of TCR beta VDJ combinations and CDR3 sequences. TCRdb trimmed public reads at Q25 via fastp, called clones via MiXCR and kept in-frame beta chains. Entries that share a CDR3 protein sequence are merged under the most common genes and DNA. This sample gives more than 250,000 distinct CDR3 sequences in total; 82% of them show up just once. The top ten clonotypes cover 35% to 50% of the sample. The sequenced sample consisted of sorted CD4+, CD8+, or CD8+CD57+ T cells (not recorded which) from PBMCs. The receptors originated from a human donor with aplastic anemia.

The chain couples TRBV7-6 to TRBJ2-1, with TRBD2 matching over 7 bases. V shed 8 bases, J shed 2 bases, and the junction held 9 bases outside the gene matches. The CDR3 contains 15 residues. Germline V gene data show CDR1 as SGHVS and CDR2 as FNYEAQ. CDR3 in amino acids: CASGVGGETYNEQFF. CDR3 nucleotide sequence: TGTGCCAGCGGCGTGGGGGGGGAAACCTACAATGAGCAGTTCTTC.

The chain combines TRBV9 with TRBJ2-7; TRBD1 agrees at 7 bases. This CDR3 is 15 amino acids long. CDR1 and CDR2 from the germline V gene are SGDLS and YYNGEE. The V and J ends lost 0 bases and 0 bases, in that order; junction bases with no gene match: 3. This CDR3 reads CASSVAGTVSYEQYF. CDR3 nucleotide sequence: TGTGCCAGCAGCGTAGCCGGGACAGTCTCCTACGAGCAGTACTTC.

A word on this clonotype: The final CDR3 position lacks the conserved phenylalanine or tryptophan, pointing to a likely read error. The DNA is left out, because the CDR3 cannot be placed on it with certainty; the CDR3 is given as TCRdb lists it. V gene TRBV2 combines with J gene TRBJ2-3. CDR1 is SNHLY, CDR2 FYNNEI, per germline. The CDR3 length equals 13 residues, ends included. CDR3 protein: CASSDGDTDPPHY.

The genes are TRBV7-8 and TRBJ1-6, with D tentatively TRBD1 (5 bases). The germline V gene encodes CDR1 SGHVS and CDR2 FQNEAQ. V lost 3 bases and J lost 18, with 24 bases in between. The CDR3 sequence is 15 residues long. The DNA for the CDR3 is TGTGCCAGCAGCTTGGGCGGGGGACCCGATACCCACCACCACTTT. This encodes CASSLGGGPDTHHHF.

The chain carries TRBV6-4 and TRBJ1-5; D possibly corresponds to TRBD1 (5 bases). CDR1 MRHNA and CDR2 SNTAGT come from the germline V gene. This CDR3 has 13 residues. Trimming cost V 3 bases and J 7 bases, with 10 bases left between them. The CDR3 DNA reads TGTGCCAGCAGTGAGACACAGGAGCAGCCCCAGCATTTT. It specifies CASSETQEQPQHF.

This clonotype has a single count. The rearrangement uses TRBV9 and TRBJ2-1, with D hard to call. The germline V gene has CDR1 SGDLS and CDR2 YYNGEE. This CDR3 has 16 amino acids. The ends were cut back, 0 bases at V and 11 bases at J, with 21 bases in the middle. The CDR3 loop reads CASSVGMSRNQPQQFF. Here the CDR3 DNA reads TGTGCCAGCAGCGTAGGGATGTCGAGAAATCAGCCCCAGCAGTTCTTC. The full variable domain, with the rest looked up from reference TRBV9 and TRBJ2-1, is DSGVTQTPKHLITATGQRVTLRCSPRSGDLSVYWYQQSLDQGLQFLIQYYNGEERAKGNILERFSAQQFPDLHSELNLSSLELGDSALYFCASSVGMSRNQPQQFFGPGTRLTVL.

This clonotype has only a few counts. V and J are TRBV7-7 and TRBJ2-5; 12 bases line up with TRBD1. This CDR3 comprises 15 residues. V lost 1 base to trimming and J lost 5 bases; unmatched junction nucleotides: 2. Germline V gene data show CDR1 as SSHAT and CDR2 as FNYEAQ (reference sequence). CDR3 nucleotide sequence: TGTGCCAGCAGCTTAGTGGGACAGGGGGCTGAGACCCAGTACTTC. Protein sequence: CASSLVGQGAETQYF.

This rearrangement joins TRBV4-2 to TRBJ2-1, with D hard to call. This CDR3 has 12 amino acids. The V gene's germline CDR1 is LGHNA and CDR2 YNFKEQ. The V and J ends lost 3 bases and 8 bases respectively, with 8 bases between them. CDR3 sequence: CASSQALDEQFF. CDR3 sequence (DNA): TGTGCCAGCAGCCAGGCTCTTGATGAGCAGTTCTTC.

The CDR3 nucleotides read TGTGCCAGCAGAGGGGATAGGGCCGTCTTGAACACTGAGTTCTTC. Protein product: CASRGDRAVLNTEFF. The chain recombines TRBV2 with TRBJ2-1, with D tentatively TRBD1 (5 bases). V was clipped by 6 bases and J by 14 bases, with 26 bases between them. The CDR3 sequence is 15 residues long. Germline CDR1 and CDR2: SNHLY and FYNNEI.

The chain employs TRBV11-1 and TRBJ2-3; D unclear. The CDR3 is made up of 14 amino acids. The ends were cut back, 1 base at V and 6 bases at J, with 11 bases in the middle. Germline V gives CDR1 SGHAT, CDR2 FQDESV (reference sequence). The CDR3 DNA sequence: TGTGCCAGCAGCTTAGGTTTAGAGGCCGATACGCAGTATTTT. This encodes CASSLGLEADTQYF.

The sample holds one count of this clonotype. The chain combines TRBV7-6 with TRBJ2-7; 7 bases match TRBD1. The CDR3 sequence is 18 residues long. In germline, CDR1 is SGHVS, CDR2 FNYEAQ. Germline trimming cut 4 bases from V and 3 bases from J; bases unmatched to any gene: 18. CDR3 nucleotide sequence: TGTGCCAGCAGCTCTCACAGGGGACGTTCAGCCCTTTACTACGAGCAGTACGTC. Encoded protein: CASSSHRGRSALYYEQYV.

This clonotype appeared a few times. The genes are TRBV4-3 and TRBJ1-6; D perhaps matches TRBD1 (5 bases). The CDR3 extends over 15 amino acids. Germline-derived CDR1 and CDR2 are LGHNA and YSLEER. V shed 8 bases and J shed 5 bases, with 16 bases lying between them. The CDR3 region has the DNA TGCGCCAGCCGAACCCGGGACGGAAATAATTCACCCCTCCACTTT. As protein: CASRTRDGNNSPLHF.

Regarding this clonotype: Here the CDR3 omits its conserved ending phenylalanine or tryptophan, so a read error is the likely source. The CDR3 DNA reads as TGTGCCAGCAGCGATTACAGGATCAACGCTGAAGCTTTCCTT. Its translation: CASSDYRINAEAFL. V is TRBV7-3 and J is TRBJ1-1; tentative D call: TRBD1 (5 bases). Germline V gives CDR1 SGHTA, CDR2 FQGTGA. Between the trimmed V and J ends, which lost 5 bases and 6 bases, there was a span of 16 bases. CDR3 length: 14 residues.

This sequence joins TRBV20-1 and TRBJ1-2, with 9 bases lining up with TRBD1. Germline CDR1 and CDR2: DFQATT and SNEGSKA (reference sequence). With V trimmed by 0 bases and J by 12 bases, 2 bases remained unmatched. The CDR3 length is 11 residues. The CDR3 nucleotides read TGCAGTGCTAGAGACGGGGACAGGGACACCTTC. It translates to CSARDGDRDTF.

This sequence joins TRBV20-1 and TRBJ1-1; possible D gene TRBD1, 5 bases. CDR1 DFQATT and CDR2 SNEGSKA come from the germline V gene (reference sequence). Trimming removed 6 bases at V and 2 bases at J, with 19 bases between. This CDR3 is built from 15 residues. The CDR3 sequence is CSAQYWGPNNTEAFF. Here the CDR3 DNA reads TGCAGTGCGCAGTATTGGGGACCCAACAACACTGAAGCTTTCTTT.

This clonotype was seen a handful of times. This chain connects TRBV5-8 to TRBJ2-5; a possible D gene is TRBD2 (5 bases). The germline V gene encodes CDR1 SGHTS and CDR2 YDEGEE. Trimming removed 4 bases at V and 4 bases at J, with 17 bases between. The CDR3 covers 15 residues. The CDR3 loop reads CASSPRVAGPETQYF. The CDR3 bases are TGTGCCAGCAGCCCCCGCGTCGCGGGCCCAGAGACCCAGTACTTC.

This chain links TRBV10-3 with TRBJ2-7; the match to TRBD1 covers 9 bases. CDR1 ENHRY and CDR2 SYGVKD come from the germline V gene. This CDR3 comprises 15 residues. V trimming: 6 bases; J trimming: 2 bases; junction bases outside the gene matches: 8. The CDR3 DNA sequence: TGTGCCATCAGGATCGGGACAGGGAAGGCCTACGAGCAGTACTTC. Its protein product is CAIRIGTGKAYEQYF.

This CDR3 is CASSVERESTDTQYF. The CDR3 DNA follows: TGTGCCAGCAGCGTAGAGAGGGAGAGCACAGATACGCAGTATTTT. The chain couples TRBV5-5 to TRBJ2-3; possibly TRBD2 for D (5 bases). CDR1 and CDR2 (germline): SGHKS, YYEKEE (reference sequence). Trimming removed 4 bases at V and 0 bases at J, with 12 bases between. The CDR3 loop spans 15 amino acids.

For this clonotype: The junction departs from germline at one end; a sequencing error may be responsible. This chain connects TRBV19 to TRBJ1-6; D ambiguous. The CDR3 spans 16 residues. In germline, CDR1 is LNHDA, CDR2 SQIVND (reference sequence). CDR3 amino acids: CASRQARTEHNSPLHF. CDR3 coding DNA: TGTGCCAGTAGACAAGCGAGGACGGAACATAATTCGCCCCTCCACTTT.

This chain uses TRBV5-5 with TRBJ2-3; D may be TRBD1 or TRBD2 (5 bases each). The CDR3 is 15 residues long. V lost 3 bases, J lost 2 bases, and 13 bases lay in between. Germline V gene sequence: CDR1 SGHKS, CDR2 YYEKEE (reference sequence). CDR3 nucleotide sequence: TGTGCCAGCAGCTCGCGGGCAGGGCCCACAGATACGCAGTATTTT. Translated: CASSSRAGPTDTQYF.